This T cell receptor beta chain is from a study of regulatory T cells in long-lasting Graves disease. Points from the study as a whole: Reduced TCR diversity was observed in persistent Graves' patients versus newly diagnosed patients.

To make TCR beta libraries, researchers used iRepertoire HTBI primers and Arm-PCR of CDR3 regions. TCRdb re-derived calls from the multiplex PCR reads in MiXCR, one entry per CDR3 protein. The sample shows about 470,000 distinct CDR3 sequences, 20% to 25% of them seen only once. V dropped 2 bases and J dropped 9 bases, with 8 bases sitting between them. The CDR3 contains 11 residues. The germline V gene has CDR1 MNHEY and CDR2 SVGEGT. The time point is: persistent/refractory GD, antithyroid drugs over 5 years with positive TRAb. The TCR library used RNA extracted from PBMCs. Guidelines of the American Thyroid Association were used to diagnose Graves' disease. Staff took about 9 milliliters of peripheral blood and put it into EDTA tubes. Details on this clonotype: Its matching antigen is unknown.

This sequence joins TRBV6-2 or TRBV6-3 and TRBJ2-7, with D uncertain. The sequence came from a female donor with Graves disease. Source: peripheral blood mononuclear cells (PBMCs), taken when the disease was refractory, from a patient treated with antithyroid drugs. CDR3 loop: CASSYGSAQYF. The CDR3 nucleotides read TGTGCCAGCAGTTACGGATCGGCGCAGTACTTC.